The rows below give T cell receptor beta chains drawn from one sample of a study of cytomegalovirus exposure and HLA in healthy donors. Produced via immunoSEQ multiplex PCR; TCRdb's table is partial and in-frame only. Seen here are around 140,000 clones, 87% observed once, and the top ten hold 4.5%. Sequencing used PBMCs. Receptors were obtained from a man aged 18 to 29 in good health and CMV-seropositive. The CDR3 runs from the conserved cysteine through the conserved F or W. A D gene is named only where the DNA matches it firmly. Only some rows state a clone size, as once, few, many or a class for expanded clones.

J gene,V gene,clone size,D gene,CDR3 DNA,CDR3 protein
TRBJ2-7,TRBV5-6,NA,TRBD1,TGTGCCAGCAGCTTGGGGCAGGGGGCCTACGAGCAGTACTTC,CASSLGQGAYEQYF
TRBJ2-3,TRBV4-2,few,TRBD2,TGTGCCAGCAGCCAAGGGATAGCGGGAGTAGATACGCAGTATTTT,CASSQGIAGVDTQYF
TRBJ1-5,TRBV6-5,NA,NA,TGTGCCAGCAGGGGGAGTAGCAATCAGCCCCAGCATTTT,CASRGSSNQPQHF
TRBJ1-1,TRBV27,NA,NA,TGTGCCGAGGAGGGGAACACTGAAGCTTTCTTT,CAEEGNTEAFF
TRBJ2-1,TRBV29-1,NA,TRBD1,TGCAGCGTTGAGCATGGGGGGACAGGGGACTTCTACAATGAGCAGTTCTTC,CSVEHGGTGDFYNEQFF
TRBJ1-5,TRBV30,NA,NA,TGTGCCTTAGGCCGGTTTGGAGGGAGCAGCAATCAGCCCCAGCATTTT,CALGRFGGSSNQPQHF
TRBJ2-5,TRBV14,NA,NA,TGTGCCAGCAGCCAATCTAGAAGGTCAGTCCAGCGTCAAGAGACCCAGTACTTC,CASSQSRRSVQRQETQYF
TRBJ2-7,TRBV27,NA,TRBD1,TGTGCCAGCAGTGCGGGACAGGCAGCCTACGAGCAGTACTTC,CASSAGQAAYEQYF
TRBJ1-5,TRBV6-1,NA,NA,TGTGCCAGCAGAACAAGCGTAGTTTATCAGCCCCAGCATTTT,CASRTSVVYQPQHF
TRBJ2-1,TRBV2,NA,TRBD2,TGTGCCATCGGGACTAGAGAGGTCAATGAGCAGTTCTTC,CAIGTREVNEQFF
TRBJ1-5,TRBV25-1,NA,NA,TGTGCCAGCAGAGAGTCGGGGGAGGGTCAGCCCCAGCATTTT,CASRESGEGQPQHF
TRBJ1-2,TRBV6-5,NA,TRBD1,TGTGCCAGCAGTTCCCAGGGGGCGGACTATGGCTACACCTTC,CASSSQGADYGYTF
TRBJ1-1,TRBV10-2,once,TRBD1,TGCGCCAGCAGTGACAGACAGGGATTGACTGAAGCTTTCTTT,CASSDRQGLTEAFF
TRBJ1-2,TRBV5-4,once,TRBD1,TGTGCCAGCACTCTGGGACAGTACTATGGCTACACCTTC,CASTLGQYYGYTF
TRBJ2-1,TRBV5-4,NA,NA,TGTGCCAGCAGCCCCGTCGAGGGCCCGAAATGGAATGAGCAGTTCTTC,CASSPVEGPKWNEQFF
TRBJ2-6,TRBV27,NA,NA,TGTGCCAGCAGTTTGTTCGGGGTGCCTGGGGCCAACGTCCTGACTTTC,CASSLFGVPGANVLTF
TRBJ2-7,TRBV9,once,NA,TGTGCCAGCAGCGTAGCAGGGTTACCCTCCTACGAGCAGTACTTC,CASSVAGLPSYEQYF
TRBJ2-7,TRBV27,NA,NA,TGTGCCAGCAGTTTATCAGGGGCGTGGGACGAGCAGTACTTC,CASSLSGAWDEQYF
TRBJ2-7,TRBV5-4,NA,NA,TGTGCCAGCAGCTTCGGAGGCAACTACGAGCAGTACTTC,CASSFGGNYEQYF
TRBJ2-2,TRBV5-1,NA,NA,TGCGCCAGCAGCCGGGATGTTGACACCGGGGAGCTGTTTTTT,CASSRDVDTGELFF
TRBJ1-3,TRBV25-1,NA,TRBD1,TGTGCCACGACGGACTCCGGGACAGGGTCTGGAAACACCATATATTTT,CATTDSGTGSGNTIYF
TRBJ2-1,TRBV6-4,NA,TRBD1,TGTGCCAGCAGTGACTCGGACAGGGGTGAGCAGTTCTTC,CASSDSDRGEQFF
TRBJ1-6,TRBV6-1,NA,NA,TGTGCCAGCGCCCGAGTAGGGGATCTTAATTCACCCCTCCACTTT,CASARVGDLNSPLHF
TRBJ1-1,TRBV2,NA,NA,TGTGCCAGGAGTCCGGGGGGAAACACTGAAGCTTTCTTT,CARSPGGNTEAFF
TRBJ2-1,TRBV5-1,NA,TRBD2,TGCGCCAGCGGGTTTAGCGGGAGTCGGTTGGGACGGGTCGATGAGCAGTTCTTC,CASGFSGSRLGRVDEQFF
TRBJ2-3,TRBV4-1,NA,TRBD1,TGCGCCAGCAGCCAAGACCCGTCAGGGGGAACAGATACGCAGTATTTT,CASSQDPSGGTDTQYF
TRBJ1-6,TRBV18,once,NA,TGTGCCAGCTCACTTACGGTGGTAGGAGATTCACCCCTCCACTTT,CASSLTVVGDSPLHF
TRBJ2-6,TRBV6-1,once,TRBD2,TGTGCCAGCAGTGAAAGACTAGCGGGAACTGGGGCCAACGTCCTGACTTTC,CASSERLAGTGANVLTF
TRBJ2-3,TRBV7-2,few,NA,TGTGCCAGCAGCTTACTATCCTTCCATATCACAGATACGCAGTATTTT,CASSLLSFHITDTQYF
TRBJ2-2,TRBV7-8,NA,TRBD2,TGTGCCAGCAGCGCCGTAGCGGGCCCTAACACCGGGGAGCTGTTTTTT,CASSAVAGPNTGELFF
TRBJ1-1,TRBV5-1,NA,NA,TGCGCCAGCAGCCCCGGGGAGGACGTATGGAACACTGAAGCTTTCTTT,CASSPGEDVWNTEAFF
TRBJ2-7,TRBV27,NA,NA,TGTGCCAGCAGTCTTCTACGATCCGGCGAGCAGTACTTC,CASSLLRSGEQYF
TRBJ2-1,TRBV5-1,NA,TRBD2,TGCGCCAGCCTCCCCTGGGCGGGGGGGACAGACGAGCAGTTCTTC,CASLPWAGGTDEQFF
TRBJ2-7,TRBV5-6,NA,NA,TGTGCCAGCAGCTTGCCAGGGGGGTCCTACGAGCAGTACTTC,CASSLPGGSYEQYF
TRBJ1-1,TRBV7-9,NA,NA,TGTGCCAGCAGCTCAAGCGGTAAGGGATTTGGCACTGAAGCTTTCTTT,CASSSSGKGFGTEAFF